This entry is about one T cell receptor beta chain. The antigen is undetermined. One junction end does not reproduce the germline sequence, and a read error may be involved. The record originates from a study of T-cell reconstitution after alpha-beta-depleted transplantation in children. The study's findings and limits: T-cell counts and diversity were attributed mostly to newly produced T cells one year after transplant. The origin of alpha-beta T cells about two months after transplant was reportedly several hundred expanded graft clones.

The germline V gene encodes CDR1 MNHEY and CDR2 SMNVEV (reference sequence). CDR3 length: 17 residues. Preparing the TCRbeta library involved the use of unique molecular identifiers. MiXCR was run by TCRdb on the PCR reads, yielding one entry per CDR3 protein. The sample has about 500,000 distinct CDR3 sequences, over 9.5% seen once. The specimen comprised PBMCs, mostly from graft donor cells, sampled 180 days after TCRalphabeta/CD19-depleted stem cell transplant. The chain is built from TRBV27 and TRBJ2-2; 11 bases fit TRBD1. The TCR sequence derives from a female patient under 10 years old who had a stem cell transplant for aplastic anemia, so the T cells may come from the graft donor. The CDR3 DNA reads TGTGCCAGCATTTTAAGGGGGACAGGGGGGAACACCGGGGAGCTGTTTTTT. Its translation: CASILRGTGGNTGELFF.